Following are 6 T cell receptor beta chains from one sample sequenced in a study of T cells in Graves' hyperthyroidism and ophthalmopathy. Amplified TCR beta CDR3 regions came from RNA transcripts. TCR CDR3 underwent first-round RT-PCR with the HTBI primer set. TCRdb used MiXCR to reprocess the multiplex PCR reads, holding one entry per CDR3 protein. Of fewer than 500,000 distinct CDR3 sequences in the sample, roughly 15% were seen once. Material for sequencing was blood. These receptors all come from a man between 18 and 35 years old with Graves' ophthalmopathy.

This clonotype came up many times. The chain couples TRBV6-1 to TRBJ2-2; no clear D gene. Trimming took 5 bases from V and 2 from J, leaving 12 bases between them. Looked up from germline, CDR1 is MNHNS and CDR2 is SASEGT. The CDR3 has 15 amino acids. CDR3 bases: TGTGCCAGCAGTCCCGATCAAGCTAACACCGGGGAGCTGTTTTTT. It specifies CASSPDQANTGELFF.

The CDR3, as DNA: TGTGCCAGCTCACCAGGGGTCGGTGATAATTCACCCCTCCACTTT. It translates to CASSPGVGDNSPLHF. This chain joins TRBV18 and TRBJ1-6; D is undetermined. This CDR3 has 15 residues. Germline V gene data show CDR1 as KGHSH and CDR2 as LQKENI. V was clipped by 2 bases and J by 5 bases, with 10 bases between them.

This clonotype was picked up many times. The chain employs TRBV11-2 and TRBJ2-3, with 14 nucleotides matching TRBD2. In germline, CDR1 is SGHAT, CDR2 FQNNGV. Trimming took 5 bases from V and 4 from J; bases not matched to a gene: 11. The length of the CDR3 is 18 residues. The CDR3 region is CASSIPGGLAGAADTQYF. CDR3 bases: TGTGCCAGCAGCATCCCGGGGGGACTAGCGGGGGCGGCAGATACGCAGTATTTT.

This clonotype was detected ten times or more. This sequence joins TRBV27 and TRBJ1-6; D not certain. The V and J ends lost 3 bases and 13 bases respectively, with 16 bases between them. Germline assignment: CDR1 MNHEY and CDR2 SMNVEV (reference sequence). The length of the CDR3 is 14 residues. Here the CDR3 DNA reads TGTGCCAGCAGTTTGAACTACGCCTTTTCGCCCCTCCACTTT. The encoded protein is CASSLNYAFSPLHF.

This clonotype was observed many times. J is TRBJ2-1 and V is TRBV10-3, with D perhaps TRBD2 (5 bases). Trimming removed 4 bases at V and 8 bases at J, with 15 bases between. Germline CDR1 and CDR2: ENHRY and SYGVKD. The CDR3 sequence is 14 residues long. In nucleotides, the CDR3 is TGTGCCATCAGTGGAGAGCGGACCAAGGATGAGCAGTTCTTC. It specifies CAISGERTKDEQFF.

This clonotype was seen ten or more times. The chain recombines TRBV7-3 with TRBJ1-1; D ambiguous. The CDR3 spans 14 residues. Germline V gene data show CDR1 as SGHTA and CDR2 as FQGTGA. V lost 1 base and J 4 bases, leaving 10 bases between the germline ends. The CDR3 protein is CASSLRGEGTEAFF. The CDR3 DNA sequence: TGTGCCAGCAGCTTAAGGGGTGAGGGCACTGAAGCTTTCTTT. Looking up the rest from reference TRBV7-3 and TRBJ1-1 gives the full variable domain: GAGVSQTPSNKVTEKGKYVELRCDPISGHTALYWYRQSLGQGPEFLIYFQGTGAADDSGLPNDRFFAVRPEGSVSTLKIQRTERGDSAVYLCASSLRGEGTEAFFGQGTRLTVV.